These 24 T cell receptor beta chains were all obtained from the same sample, sequenced in a study of Ad26.COV2.S vaccination and SARS-CoV-2 variants. Sequenced by immunoSEQ multiplex PCR; TCRdb stores in-frame clones only, minus some. The sample carries a few hundred thousand clones, 85% to 90% recorded once. Treatment: some 20 received Ad26.COV2.S at low or high dose, single or two shots; 5 received placebo; per-sample allocation not given. Sampling was performed 63 days after the first vaccine or placebo injection. Sample: peripheral blood, taken in a trial of Ad26.COV2.S vaccine versus placebo. The receptor set was obtained from a person between 18 and 60 years old who received the Ad26.COV2.S COVID-19 vaccine or a placebo.

This clone was seen just once. The V and J genes are TRBV10-3 and TRBJ1-3; TRBD1 is a possible D gene (6 bases). Trimming removed 2 bases at V and 0 bases at J, with 11 bases between. The CDR3 length is 16 residues. Germline V gene sequence: CDR1 ENHRY, CDR2 SYGVKD. The CDR3, as DNA: TGTGCCATCAGTGAGAAGGGGGGAAGCTCTGGAAACACCATATATTTT. Translating it yields CAISEKGGSSGNTIYF.

This clone was counted a single time. This chain uses TRBV7-9 with TRBJ2-2; no clear D gene. V lost 2 bases and J 0 bases, leaving 10 bases between the germline ends. The CDR3 is 16 amino acids. Looked up from germline, CDR1 is SEHNR and CDR2 is FQNEAQ (reference sequence). This CDR3 is CASSLNLGTNTGELFF. CDR3 coding DNA: TGTGCCAGCAGCTTAAATCTGGGAACGAACACCGGGGAGCTGTTTTTT.

V gene TRBV10-3 combines with J gene TRBJ2-7, with D perhaps matching TRBD2 (5 bases). The CDR3 runs 12 residues. Trimming removed 3 bases at V and 6 bases at J, with 9 bases between. Per germline, CDR1 ENHRY and CDR2 SYGVKD. In nucleotides, the CDR3 is TGTGCCATCAGTGAAGGAGGTCCCGAGCAGTACTTC. This encodes CAISEGGPEQYF.

The V call is TRBV7-9, the J call TRBJ2-3; 14 bases fit TRBD2. There are 16 residues in the CDR3. After removal of 5 bases from V and 12 bases from J, the junction contained 13 bases not matched to a gene. CDR1 and CDR2 (germline): SEHNR, FQNEAQ (reference sequence). CDR3 DNA sequence: TGTGCCAGCAGCCCCGGACTAGCGGGGGGATCAGAATTCCAGTATTTT. Protein: CASSPGLAGGSEFQYF.

The J gene is TRBJ1-1, the V gene TRBV6-6; tentatively, D is TRBD1 (5 bases). The CDR3 loop spans 15 amino acids. The V and J ends lost 2 bases and 0 bases respectively, with 10 bases between them. Per the germline V gene, CDR1 is MNHNY and CDR2 is SVGAGI (reference sequence). CDR3 amino acids: CASSYPAGLNTEAFF. In nucleotides, the CDR3 is TGTGCCAGCAGTTACCCGGCAGGGTTGAACACTGAAGCTTTCTTT.

The rearrangement uses TRBV10-3 and TRBJ1-3, with 8 bases identical to TRBD1. Unmatched junction bases numbered 4, after V lost 2 bases and J lost 1 base. CDR1 is ENHRY, CDR2 SYGVKD, per germline. The CDR3 runs 16 residues. CDR3 in amino acids: CAISEPQGVSGNTIYF. The DNA for the CDR3 is TGTGCCATCAGTGAGCCACAGGGGGTTTCTGGAAACACCATATATTTT.

The rearrangement joins TRBV7-2 to TRBJ1-1, with D unclear. The V gene lost 5 bases and the J gene lost 3 bases, with 16 bases spanning the gap. CDR1 and CDR2 from the germline V gene are SGHTA and FQGNSA. This CDR3 spans 15 amino acids. The CDR3 sequence: CASSAAGRMYTEAFF. DNA for the CDR3: TGTGCCAGCAGCGCCGCAGGACGGATGTACACTGAAGCTTTCTTT.

This rearrangement joins TRBV2 to TRBJ2-6; no firm D call. CDR1 is SNHLY and CDR2 is FYNNEI in the germline V gene. Trimming pared 9 bases from V and 4 bases from J, leaving 10 bases between. The CDR3 loop spans 13 amino acids. Written as DNA, the CDR3 is TGTGCCAGTCTCGACACCGGGGCCAACGTCCTGACTTTC. This codes for CASLDTGANVLTF.

This rearrangement joins TRBV27 to TRBJ2-4; 8 bases line up with TRBD1. V lost 6 bases, J lost 1 base, and 8 bases stayed unmatched. The CDR3 contains 16 residues. Per germline, CDR1 MNHEY and CDR2 SMNVEV (reference sequence). CDR3 nucleotides: TGTGCCAGCAGCCCCCGGACAGGGTGGGCCAAAAACATTCAGTACTTC. Its translation: CASSPRTGWAKNIQYF.

DNA for the CDR3: TGTGCCAGCAGCTTATTTCCGGCCAGTCAGAACACTGAAGCTTTCTTT. Translation: CASSLFPASQNTEAFF. The chain combines TRBV7-3 with TRBJ1-1; no reliable D call. CDR3 length equals 16 residues. In germline, CDR1 is SGHTA, CDR2 FQGTGA. Trimming took off 2 bases at V and 1 base at J, with 14 bases between the two ends.

This clone has just one count. V usage is TRBV12-3 or TRBV12-4 and J usage is TRBJ1-4; a weak D match, TRBD1 (6 bases). CDR3 length: 13 amino acids. Trimming removed 4 bases at V and 10 bases at J, with 13 bases between. CDR3 sequence reads: CASSSQGRGKLFF. DNA for the CDR3: TGTGCCAGCAGTTCCCAGGGGAGGGGAAAACTGTTTTTT.

V gene TRBV29-1 combines with J gene TRBJ2-5, with D possibly matching TRBD1 (6 bases). V gave up 3 bases and J gave up 2 bases, with 10 bases separating them. Germline CDR1 reads SQVTM; CDR2 reads ANQGSEA. The CDR3 is made up of 13 amino acids. Written as DNA, the CDR3 is TGCAGCGTTGATAAGGGACAACAAGAGACCCAGTACTTC. Translated: CSVDKGQQETQYF.

The chain is built from TRBV5-6 and TRBJ2-3; TRBD2 matches 10 bases. The CDR3 loop spans 17 amino acids. The V gene end was trimmed by 4 bases and the J gene end by 5 bases; junction bases not matched to a gene: 13. Per germline, CDR1 SGHDT and CDR2 YYEEEE. The CDR3 protein is CASSGQLAGADEDTQYF. The CDR3 DNA sequence: TGTGCCAGCAGCGGTCAGCTAGCGGGGGCAGATGAAGATACGCAGTATTTT.

This clone was picked up one time. As DNA, the CDR3 is TGTGCCAGCAGCATACGGACAGGGAGGGGGGACACTGAAGCTTTCTTT. Protein: CASSIRTGRGDTEAFF. The rearrangement links TRBV28 to TRBJ1-1; 8 bases are a match to TRBD1. With V trimmed by 6 bases and J by 3 bases, 12 bases remained unmatched. Germline loops: CDR1 MDHEN, CDR2 SYDVKM. The CDR3 consists of 16 residues.

This rearrangement joins TRBV19 to TRBJ2-2; no firm D call. The V gene's germline CDR1 is LNHDA and CDR2 SQIVND (reference sequence). Trimming shortened V by 4 bases and J by 4 bases, and 7 bases separated the two germline ends. There are 13 residues in the CDR3. The CDR3 region is CASSKDLTGELFF. DNA for the CDR3: TGTGCCAGTAGTAAGGACCTCACCGGGGAGCTGTTTTTT.

This clone came up once. J is TRBJ1-1 and V is TRBV30; tentative D call: TRBD1 (6 bases). The CDR3 totals 13 residues. The V and J ends lost 0 bases and 3 bases respectively, with 8 bases between them. Germline V lookup: CDR1 GTSNPN, CDR2 SVGIG (reference sequence). The CDR3 loop is CAWSVQGYTEAFF. CDR3 sequence (DNA): TGTGCCTGGAGTGTACAGGGATACACTGAAGCTTTCTTT.

The chain recombines TRBV7-9 with TRBJ2-7; unclear D gene. There are 15 residues in the CDR3. Deletions cut 5 bases from V and 2 bases from J, with 16 bases between. Germline V lookup: CDR1 SEHNR, CDR2 FQNEAQ (reference sequence). In DNA form, the CDR3 reads TGTGCCAGCAGCCGAACGGACGGTCATACCTACGAGCAGTACTTC. As protein: CASSRTDGHTYEQYF.

This chain uses TRBV27 with TRBJ1-6, with D tentatively TRBD1 (5 bases). CDR1 and CDR2 (germline): MNHEY, SMNVEV (reference sequence). This CDR3 contains 14 residues. Trimming removed 8 bases at V and 7 bases at J, with 15 bases between. CDR3 amino acids: CASGSTGRNSPLHF. CDR3 coding DNA: TGTGCCAGCGGGTCCACAGGCCGGAATTCACCCCTCCACTTT.

This clone has a single count. CDR3 DNA: TGTGCCAGCAGTGTTCGGCTTAATTCACCCCTCCACTTT. It is translated as CASSVRLNSPLHF. The chain employs TRBV2 and TRBJ1-6, with no clear D. This CDR3 contains 13 residues. Trimming cost V 4 bases and J 6 bases, with 7 bases left between them. The V gene's germline CDR1 is SNHLY and CDR2 FYNNEI.

The chain joins TRBV28 to TRBJ1-4, with TRBD1 matching 10 bases. The germline CDR1 and CDR2 sequences are MDHEN and SYDVKM. The ends lost 2 bases at V and 8 bases at J; junction bases unmatched: 8. The CDR3 spans 16 residues. Here the CDR3 DNA reads TGTGCCAGCAGTTTACCCGACAGGGGGCGTAGGGAAAAACTGTTTTTT. Translation: CASSLPDRGRREKLFF.

The chain has TRBV9 and TRBJ2-1; the match to TRBD2 covers 8 bases. This CDR3 contains 16 residues. Germline V gives CDR1 SGDLS, CDR2 YYNGEE. Losses at the gene ends were 3 bases for V and 8 bases for J; bases not matched to a gene: 13. The CDR3, as DNA: TGTGCCAGCAGCGCCTACCAGACGGGGGGGCCTCATGAGCAGTTCTTC. Translation: CASSAYQTGGPHEQFF.

The chain has TRBV19 and TRBJ1-4; TRBD1 is a possible D gene (6 bases). The CDR3 loop spans 13 amino acids. V gave up 5 bases and J gave up 10 bases, with 14 bases separating them. Germline CDR1 LNHDA, CDR2 SQIVND (reference sequence). CDR3 loop: CASSPQGGGKLFF. The CDR3 DNA sequence: TGTGCCAGTAGTCCACAGGGAGGCGGAAAACTGTTTTTT.

The chain couples TRBV18 to TRBJ1-2; no firm D call. The V end lost 3 bases, the J end lost 4 bases, and 9 bases lay between the germline ends. This CDR3 contains 13 residues. CDR1 KGHSH and CDR2 LQKENI come from the germline V gene. CDR3 loop: CASSPSQVYGYTF. CDR3 bases: TGTGCCAGCTCACCTAGTCAGGTCTATGGCTACACCTTC.

In this sample, this clone turned up a few times. The chain employs TRBV4-2 and TRBJ2-1; D possibly uses TRBD1 or TRBD2 (5 bases each). Between the trimmed V and J ends, which lost 3 bases and 10 bases, there was a span of 16 bases. Germline V gene sequence: CDR1 LGHNA, CDR2 YNFKEQ. CDR3 length equals 14 residues. The CDR3 here is CASSQIGTLLEQFF. In nucleotides, the CDR3 is TGTGCCAGCAGCCAGATTGGGACGTTGTTAGAGCAGTTCTTC.